This T cell receptor (beta chain) was captured in a study of molecular identifiers for immune sequencing clone quantification. Sorted cells numbering roughly 19,000 to 1,100,000, with 10%, 30% or 50% RNA, yielded the naive CD8 libraries. The use of previously described methods and listed TCR primers produced the bulk TCR libraries. In TCRdb, the PCR reads were re-called with MiXCR into one record per CDR3 protein. The sample includes tens of thousands of distinct CDR3 sequences, 20% to 25% of them seen just once. Looked up from germline, CDR1 is SGHVS and CDR2 is FQNEAQ. V shed 1 base, J shed 2 bases, and the junction held 5 bases outside the gene matches. The CDR3 runs 16 residues. General observations from the study: Among effectors, clones above 20 RNA copies held over 98% of molecules; among naive cells, under 1%.

The table lists this clonotype with many counts. What it binds is unknown. This TCR was recovered from a human donor in good health. Some libraries in this study had Jurkat cell RNA spiked in. The chain has TRBV7-8 and TRBJ2-3; 8 bases are a match to TRBD2. Input material: naive CD8+ T cells from blood, with Jurkat cell RNA spiked in. The subset is: FACS-sorted CD8+CD4-CCR7+CD45RA+ naive T cells. The CDR3 protein is CASSLGVAGITDTQYF. In DNA form, the CDR3 reads TGTGCCAGCAGCTTAGGGGTAGCGGGAATCACAGATACGCAGTATTTT.